Below, one TCR beta chain is given with its context. The record originates from a study of control samples from healthy donors and cancer patients. The table came from immunoSEQ multiplex PCR; TCRdb's copy has only in-frame clones and leaves some out. The sample yields just over 150,000 clones, roughly 89% seen once. Germline CDR1 MGHRA, CDR2 YSYEKL. V lost 3 bases to trimming and J lost 5 bases, with 7 bases between them. The CDR3 runs to 12 residues. The TCR comes from a man younger than 40 in good health. The rearrangement uses TRBV4-1 and TRBJ1-2; D unresolved. Sequences were obtained from blood. CDR3 in amino acids: CASSHREYGYTF. DNA of the CDR3: TGCGCCAGCAGCCATCGAGAGTATGGCTACACCTTC.